One sample yielded the 21 T cell receptor beta chains listed below, sequenced in a study of cytomegalovirus exposure and HLA in healthy donors. With 60 Vbeta and 13 Jbeta primers, the PCR was carried out. Measured with immunoSEQ multiplex PCR; TCRdb has only the in-frame clones, and not every one. Among approximately 170,000 clones, approximately 88% were seen once, and the ten largest hold 1.2%. Material: PBMCs. These TCRs come from a boy younger than 10 in good health and CMV-seronegative.

The chain is built from TRBV12-5 and TRBJ2-2; 8 bases align to TRBD1. CDR3 length: 13 residues. V dropped 6 bases and J dropped 9; count of bases not matched to a gene: 6. Germline CDR1 and CDR2: LGHNT and FRNRAP. CDR3 DNA sequence: TGTGCTAGTGGCTCCAGGGGGCAGTGGGAGCTGTTTTTT. It codes for CASGSRGQWELFF.

The V call is TRBV7-2, the J call TRBJ2-5; the match to TRBD2 covers 14 bases. V lost 1 base to trimming and J lost 5 bases; unmatched junction nucleotides: 9. There are 18 residues in the CDR3. The germline CDR1 and CDR2 sequences are SGHTA and FQGNSA. Here the CDR3 reads CASSLGPRGLAGEETQYF. The CDR3 DNA follows: TGTGCCAGCAGCTTAGGCCCACGGGGACTAGCGGGAGAGGAGACCCAGTACTTC.

The J gene is TRBJ2-7, the V gene TRBV9; maybe TRBD2 (5 bases). The CDR3 has 14 residues. The germline V gene encodes CDR1 SGDLS and CDR2 YYNGEE. The V end lost 4 bases, the J end lost 1 base, and 12 bases lay between the germline ends. The CDR3 here is CASSTRTGSYEQYV. The CDR3 DNA is TGTGCCAGCAGCACTAGGACGGGTTCCTACGAGCAGTACGTC.

This chain links TRBV5-1 with TRBJ2-2; the match to TRBD1 covers 8 bases. The V gene's germline CDR1 is SGHRS and CDR2 YFSETQ. The V gene end was trimmed by 4 bases and the J gene end by 7 bases; junction bases not matched to a gene: 9. The CDR3 sequence is 15 residues long. The CDR3 DNA reads as TGCGCCAGCAGCCCAGGACAGGGATTGGTCGGGGAGCTGTTTTTT. This sequence encodes CASSPGQGLVGELFF.

Comments on this clone: The junction shows a germline mismatch at one end, possibly a read error. The V call is TRBV4-3, the J call TRBJ2-6, with 7 bases identical to TRBD1. CDR1 LGHNA and CDR2 YSLEER come from the germline V gene. The CDR3 has 16 residues. CDR3 in DNA: TGCGCCAGCAGCCAGGGTTTGACAGGGACCGCCAGCGTCCTGACTTTC. This codes for CASSQGLTGTASVLTF.

This chain links TRBV2 with TRBJ1-2, with D maybe TRBD1 (6 bases). The CDR3 is made up of 15 amino acids. V gave up 6 bases and J gave up 4 bases, with 18 bases separating them. Germline V gene data show CDR1 as SNHLY and CDR2 as FYNNEI. In nucleotides, the CDR3 is TGTGCCAGCAGGTTTACAGGGATTGGGTTCTATGGCTACACCTTC. It yields the protein CASRFTGIGFYGYTF.

This rearrangement joins TRBV5-1 to TRBJ2-5; weak D call: TRBD1 (7 bases). V was pared by 3 bases and J by 2 bases, with 17 bases between. Per germline, CDR1 SGHRS and CDR2 YFSETQ. This CDR3 spans 16 amino acids. The CDR3 loop is CASSSIGPGGQETQYF. CDR3 sequence (DNA): TGCGCCAGCAGCTCCATAGGACCAGGGGGGCAAGAGACCCAGTACTTC.

The rearrangement joins TRBV19 to TRBJ2-1; 10 bases line up with TRBD2. The V gene's germline CDR1 is LNHDA and CDR2 SQIVND (reference sequence). J gave up 7 bases and V 0 bases, and 9 bases lay outside the gene matches. This CDR3 is 17 amino acids long. CDR3 residues: CASSIDRPLAGLNEQFF. CDR3 coding DNA: TGTGCCAGTAGTATAGATAGGCCACTAGCGGGACTTAATGAGCAGTTCTTC.

Written as DNA, the CDR3 is TGTGCCAGCAGCCTGCAGACTACCTACGAGCAGTACTTC. Its protein is CASSLQTTYEQYF. This chain joins TRBV5-6 and TRBJ2-7; tentatively, D is TRBD2 (5 bases). This CDR3 has 13 amino acids. CDR1 and CDR2 from the germline V gene are SGHDT and YYEEEE. Trimming took 4 bases from V and 2 from J, leaving 10 bases between them.

This chain uses TRBV9 with TRBJ2-1, with TRBD2 matching 10 bases. Germline V gene data show CDR1 as SGDLS and CDR2 as YYNGEE. The CDR3 covers 13 residues. Trimming took 8 bases from V and 9 from J; bases not matched to a gene: 8. The CDR3 region is CASNLAGEGEQFF. The DNA for the CDR3 is TGTGCCAGTAATCTAGCGGGAGAAGGTGAGCAGTTCTTC.

The rearrangement uses TRBV2 and TRBJ2-7; D call uncertain. From germline, CDR1 is SNHLY and CDR2 FYNNEI. The CDR3 totals 15 residues. The V gene lost 6 bases and the J gene lost 4 bases, with 19 bases spanning the gap. CDR3 protein: CASSGSPDSKYEQYF. For the CDR3, the DNA is TGTGCCAGCAGCGGGTCTCCTGACTCCAAATACGAGCAGTACTTC.

The gene calls are TRBV7-2 and TRBJ2-5; TRBD1 aligns across 10 bases. The CDR3 contains 15 residues. Germline CDR1 is SGHTA and CDR2 is FQGNSA. Germline trimming cut 3 bases from V and 5 bases from J; bases unmatched to any gene: 6. In nucleotides, the CDR3 is TGTGCCAGCAGCTTCGACAGGGGGCGGGTGGAGACCCAGTACTTC. Its translation is CASSFDRGRVETQYF.

The CDR3 reads CASSLAIGTGRETQYF. The CDR3 coding sequence is TGCGCCAGCAGCTTGGCCATCGGGACAGGGAGGGAGACCCAGTACTTC. The chain joins TRBV5-1 to TRBJ2-5; the match to TRBD1 covers 9 bases. CDR3 length: 16 amino acids. The germline V gene encodes CDR1 SGHRS and CDR2 YFSETQ. V was pared by 0 bases and J by 5 bases, with 8 bases of the junction left unmatched. The full variable domain, completed using reference TRBV5-1 and TRBJ2-5, is KAGVTQTPRYLIKTRGQQVTLSCSPISGHRSVSWYQQTPGQGLQFLFEYFSETQRNKGNFPGRFSGRQFSNSRSEMNVSTLELGDSALYLCASSLAIGTGRETQYFGPGTRLLVL.

The chain uses TRBV10-1 and TRBJ1-5; D possibly corresponds to TRBD1 (6 bases). With 11 bases removed from V and 0 bases from J, the gap between germline ends came to 17 bases. The CDR3 sequence is 15 residues long. Germline V gene data show CDR1 as WNHNN and CDR2 as SYGVQD (reference sequence). The DNA of the CDR3 is TGCGCCTTGGGCAACAGGGCTTTTAGCAATCAGCCCCAGCATTTT. Translating it yields CALGNRAFSNQPQHF.

This clone was recorded once. CDR3 nucleotides: TGTGCCTGGAGCAGGGGGGTCACCGGGGAGCTGTTTTTT. This encodes CAWSRGVTGELFF. The V gene is TRBV30, the J gene TRBJ2-2; D is possibly TRBD1 (7 bases). V gave up 3 bases and J gave up 4 bases, with 9 bases separating them. CDR1 is GTSNPN, CDR2 SVGIG, per germline (reference sequence). The CDR3 runs 13 residues.

This chain links TRBV11-2 with TRBJ2-3, with TRBD2 matching 9 bases. This CDR3 comprises 18 residues. CDR1 is SGHAT and CDR2 is FQNNGV in the germline V gene. J gave up 4 bases and V 1 base, and 12 bases lay outside the gene matches. Written as DNA, the CDR3 is TGTGCCAGCAGCTTAGTCCCCCCCAGCGGGGGGCCCGCAGATACGCAGTATTTT. Translation gives CASSLVPPSGGPADTQYF.

This clone was seen a handful of times. This chain connects TRBV7-8 to TRBJ2-5; D unresolved. The CDR3 loop spans 12 amino acids. Per germline, CDR1 SGHVS and CDR2 FQNEAQ. The V and J ends lost 5 bases and 0 bases respectively, with 4 bases between them. CDR3 DNA sequence: TGTGCCAGCAGCCCAAACCAAGAGACCCAGTACTTC. Translating it yields CASSPNQETQYF.

J is TRBJ1-2 and V is TRBV10-3; D gene uncertain. The germline V gene has CDR1 ENHRY and CDR2 SYGVKD. Trimming stripped 0 bases from V and 2 bases from J, with 7 bases between. This CDR3 is built from 14 residues. The CDR3 bases are TGTGCCATCAGTGAGTCGAACAGCAACTATGGCTACACCTTC. This sequence encodes CAISESNSNYGYTF.

This chain uses TRBV7-2 with TRBJ2-7; 9 bases are a match to TRBD2. Per germline, CDR1 SGHTA and CDR2 FQGNSA. The CDR3 has 15 amino acids. V shed 2 bases and J 4 bases; nucleotides not matched to a gene: 6. CDR3 in amino acids: CASSLQAGGSYEQYV. The CDR3, as DNA: TGTGCCAGCAGCTTACAAGCGGGGGGCTCTTACGAGCAGTACGTC.

The genes are TRBV21-1 and TRBJ1-2; the table gives TRBD1 as D, unverified against the DNA. TRBV21-1 counts as a pseudogene. The CDR3 contains 17 residues. For the CDR3, the DNA is TGTGCCAGCAGCCCCATAAGACAGGACCGCCCCAACTATGGCTACACCTTC. This sequence encodes CASSPIRQDRPNYGYTF.

The rearrangement joins TRBV19 to TRBJ1-3, with a tentative D call TRBD1 (5 bases). This CDR3 has 18 amino acids. The germline CDR1 and CDR2 sequences are LNHDA and SQIVND (reference sequence). Deletions cut 0 bases from V and 0 bases from J, with 15 bases between. The CDR3 sequence is CASSIDPARTSSGNTIYF. The CDR3 coding sequence is TGTGCCAGTAGTATAGACCCGGCCCGGACAAGCTCTGGAAACACCATATATTTT.